This TCR beta chain was identified in a study of blood T cell repertoires in COVID-19. Overall study: Sites in the United States, Italy and Spain provided acute and convalescent COVID-19 samples. From T cells, B-cell-depleted T cells, or PBMCs came the material, which was cDNA or gDNA.

Deletions cut 9 bases from V and 7 bases from J, with 19 bases between. The CDR3 is 14 amino acids. The germline CDR1 and CDR2 sequences are LNHDA and SQIVND (reference sequence). Per the original data handling: Cell counts per sample came from amplifying reference gene primers. Profiling relied on immunoSEQ multiplex PCR, and the TCRdb table lists in-frame clones only, not all of them. V, J and clone size reflect that table, while D and trimming were determined from the DNA. The table shows about 240,000 clones, with approximately 90% occurring only once. This clonotype was obtained from a man in his 60s who had recovered from COVID-19. Sequenced sample: peripheral blood. V usage is TRBV19 and J usage is TRBJ1-5; D not resolved. The CDR3 is CASNNAGNKQPQHF. CDR3 nucleotides: TGTGCCAGCAATAATGCGGGTAATAAACAGCCCCAGCATTTT.